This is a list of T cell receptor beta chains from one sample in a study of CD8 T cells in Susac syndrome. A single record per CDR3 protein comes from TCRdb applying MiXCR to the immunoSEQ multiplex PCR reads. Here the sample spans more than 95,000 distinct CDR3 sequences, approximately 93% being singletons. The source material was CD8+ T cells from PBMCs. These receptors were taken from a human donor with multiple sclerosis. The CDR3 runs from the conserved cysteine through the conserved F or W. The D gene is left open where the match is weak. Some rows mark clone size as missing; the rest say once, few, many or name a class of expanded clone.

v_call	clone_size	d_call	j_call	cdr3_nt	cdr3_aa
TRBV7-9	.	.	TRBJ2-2	TGTGCCAGCAGCCAAGACACCGGGGAGCTGTTTTTT	CASSQDTGELFF
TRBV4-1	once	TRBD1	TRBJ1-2	TGCGCCAGCAGCCAGTCTGGGACAGGGATTAACTATGGCTACACCTTC	CASSQSGTGINYGYTF
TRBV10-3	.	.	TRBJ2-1	TGTGCCATCAGTGATTTGTGGACAGCGATTGACAATGAGCAGTTCTTC	CAISDLWTAIDNEQFF
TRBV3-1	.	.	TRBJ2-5	TGTGCCAGCAGCCACGCACGGGGAGGTCAAGAGACCCAGTACTTC	CASSHARGGQETQYF
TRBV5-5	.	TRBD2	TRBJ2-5	TGTGCCAGCAGCCGTCATAGCGGGGGGGGACAAGAGACCCAGTACTTC	CASSRHSGGGQETQYF
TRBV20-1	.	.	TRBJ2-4	TGCAGTGCTATAAACCCCGACCGCCCGGGGAACATTCAGTACTTC	CSAINPDRPGNIQYF
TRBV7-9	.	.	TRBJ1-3	TGTGCCAGCAGCGCCTCGACAGGAACCTCTGGAAACACCATATATTTT	CASSASTGTSGNTIYF
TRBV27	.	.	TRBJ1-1	TGTGCCAGCAGTTTAACAGGTCAGATGAACACTGAAGCTTTCTTT	CASSLTGQMNTEAFF
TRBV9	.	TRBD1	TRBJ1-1	TGTGCCAGCAGCCCAAGACAGGGGAGCGGACCCCTAGCTGAAGCTTTCTTT	CASSPRQGSGPLAEAFF
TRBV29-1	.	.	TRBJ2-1	TGCAGCGTTGAAAGTCCGGGACCTACGTTAGAGCAGTTCTTC	CSVESPGPTLEQFF